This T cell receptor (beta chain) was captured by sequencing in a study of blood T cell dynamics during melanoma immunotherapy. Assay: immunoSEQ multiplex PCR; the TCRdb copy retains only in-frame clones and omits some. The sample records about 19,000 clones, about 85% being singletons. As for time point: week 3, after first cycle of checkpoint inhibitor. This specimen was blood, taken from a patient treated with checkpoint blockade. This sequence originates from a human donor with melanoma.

CDR3 sequence: CASSPLGAEGAGSNQPQHF. CDR3 nucleotide sequence: TGTGCCAGCTCACCATTAGGGGCAGAAGGAGCCGGGAGCAATCAGCCCCAGCATTTT. The V gene is TRBV18, the J gene TRBJ1-5; weak D call: TRBD1 (5 bases). Trimming removed 2 bases at V and 1 base at J, with 21 bases between. Germline V lookup: CDR1 KGHSH, CDR2 LQKENI. This CDR3 comprises 19 residues.